Shown below are 31 T cell receptor beta chains from a single sample sequenced in a study of control samples from healthy donors and cancer patients. The data were produced by immunoSEQ multiplex PCR, yet TCRdb's version contains in-frame clones alone and is incomplete. The sample includes around 90,000 clones, about 83% of them seen just once. The sample comprised blood. The receptors were gathered from a woman between 35 and 50 years old in good health.

The V and J genes are TRBV9 and TRBJ1-4; no reliable D call. CDR1 is SGDLS and CDR2 is YYNGEE in the germline V gene. The CDR3 has 15 amino acids. V lost 3 bases and J lost 5, with 14 bases in between. The CDR3 region is CASSAQAQPNEKLFF. The DNA of the CDR3 is TGTGCCAGCAGCGCTCAGGCTCAGCCCAATGAAAAACTGTTTTTT. The full variable domain, its missing parts supplied by reference TRBV9 and TRBJ1-4, is DSGVTQTPKHLITATGQRVTLRCSPRSGDLSVYWYQQSLDQGLQFLIQYYNGEERAKGNILERFSAQQFPDLHSELNLSSLELGDSALYFCASSAQAQPNEKLFFGSGTQLSVL.

J is TRBJ1-1 and V is TRBV6-5; no clear D. Germline V CDR1 and CDR2: MNHEY, SVGAGI. The CDR3 is 15 amino acids. The V gene lost 5 bases and the J gene lost 4 bases, with 17 bases spanning the gap. For the CDR3, the DNA is TGTGCCAGCAGTATACGACCCAGCCGGGGCACTGAAGCTTTCTTT. Its protein product is CASSIRPSRGTEAFF.

The gene calls are TRBV10-1 and TRBJ2-1, with TRBD2 identical over 7 bases. The germline gives CDR1 WNHNN, CDR2 SYGVQD (reference sequence). This CDR3 region has 15 residues. V gave up 4 bases and J gave up 0 bases; unmatched junction bases: 3. This chain's CDR3 is CASSVGGSSYNEQFF. For the CDR3, the DNA is TGCGCCAGCAGTGTAGGCGGGAGCTCCTACAATGAGCAGTTCTTC.

The chain carries TRBV7-9 and TRBJ1-2, with 7 bases lining up with TRBD1. There are 12 residues in the CDR3. CDR1 is SEHNR, CDR2 FQNEAQ, per germline (reference sequence). Trimming at V came to 1 base and at J to 7 bases, leaving 0 bases not matched to a gene. The CDR3 region has the DNA TGTGCCAGCAGCTTAGACAGGGGTGGCTACACCTTC. Translated: CASSLDRGGYTF.

CDR3 bases: TGTGCCAGCAGTGAATTGGAGGCCCCTAGGGATGGCTACACCTTC. Translating it yields CASSELEAPRDGYTF. The chain recombines TRBV6-1 with TRBJ1-2; no firm D call. The CDR3 runs to 15 residues. Germline-derived CDR1 and CDR2 are MNHNS and SASEGT. V was trimmed by 2 bases and J by 6 bases, leaving 16 bases between them.

The chain couples TRBV3-1 (or the pseudogene TRBV3-2) to TRBJ2-3, with 9 bases matching TRBD2. CDR3 length equals 16 residues. Germline V gives CDR1 LGHDT, CDR2 YNNKEL (reference sequence). V shed 4 bases and J 4 bases; nucleotides not matched to a gene: 9. This CDR3 is CASSPQSGTSSDTQYF. The CDR3 bases are TGTGCCAGCAGCCCGCAGTCCGGGACTAGCTCAGATACGCAGTATTTT.

The J gene is TRBJ2-5, the V gene TRBV5-1; 8 nucleotides line up with TRBD1. V gave up 0 bases and J gave up 5 bases; unmatched junction bases: 6. CDR1 is SGHRS and CDR2 is YFSETQ in the germline V gene. This CDR3 contains 15 residues. The CDR3: CASSLVYRGRETQYF. The CDR3 DNA reads as TGCGCCAGCAGCTTGGTTTACAGGGGGAGGGAGACCCAGTACTTC.

The chain carries TRBV14 and TRBJ2-3, with D uncertain. The V end lost 5 bases, the J end lost 2 bases, and 20 bases lay between the germline ends. This CDR3 has 17 residues. Germline V gives CDR1 SGHDN, CDR2 FVKESK. This CDR3 is CASSLSIGGFATDTQYF. The CDR3 DNA reads as TGTGCCAGCAGCTTGTCGATTGGCGGCTTTGCCACAGATACGCAGTATTTT.

The V and J genes are TRBV7-9 and TRBJ2-3, with TRBD2 matching 7 bases. From germline, CDR1 is SEHNR and CDR2 FQNEAQ (reference sequence). V was pared by 6 bases and J by 2 bases, with 17 bases of the junction left unmatched. The CDR3 loop spans 18 amino acids. The CDR3, as DNA: TGTGCCAGCAGGCCTGAGGGCGGGGGAGACCTATCCACAGATACGCAGTATTTT. Amino acid sequence: CASRPEGGGDLSTDTQYF.

This clone has more than one count but fewer than ten. The same CDR3 can be traced to other DNA sequences in this sample. V is TRBV20-1 and J is TRBJ1-2; D gene ambiguous. The CDR3 runs 11 residues. Trimming stripped 5 bases from V and 4 bases from J, with 8 bases between. The germline gives CDR1 DFQATT, CDR2 SNEGSKA (reference sequence). The CDR3 DNA sequence: TGCAGTGCTGGACGCAGCTATGGCTACACCTTC. Translated, it gives CSAGRSYGYTF.

This clone was observed a few times. The J gene is TRBJ1-3, the V gene TRBV5-1; 7 bases line up with TRBD1. CDR1 is SGHRS and CDR2 is YFSETQ in the germline V gene. Losses at the gene ends were 4 bases for V and 8 bases for J; bases not matched to a gene: 12. CDR3 size: 15 residues. In DNA, the CDR3 is TGCGCCAGCAGCCCCGAGGGCAGGGGGTACGACACCATATATTTT. It encodes CASSPEGRGYDTIYF.

The V call is TRBV5-6, the J call TRBJ2-1, with TRBD2 matching 9 bases. With 3 bases clipped from V and 7 bases from J, the junction kept 5 bases outside the gene matches. This CDR3 is 14 amino acids long. Germline V gene lookup returns CDR1 SGHDT and CDR2 YYEEEE. CDR3 region: CASSSGLARNEQFF. For the CDR3, the DNA is TGTGCCAGCAGCTCCGGACTAGCGAGGAATGAGCAGTTCTTC.

The J gene is TRBJ2-1, the V gene TRBV5-4, with 12 bases that match TRBD2. Looked up from germline, CDR1 is SGHNT and CDR2 is YYREEE (reference sequence). The V gene end was trimmed by 1 base and the J gene end by 4 bases; junction bases not matched to a gene: 0. The CDR3 runs to 15 residues. CDR3 region: CASSLTSGGYNEQFF. The DNA for the CDR3 is TGTGCCAGCAGCTTGACTAGCGGGGGGTACAATGAGCAGTTCTTC.

The chain links TRBV25-1 to TRBJ2-6; no definite D call. The CDR3 sequence is 14 residues long. Trimming removed 4 bases at V and 2 bases at J, with 6 bases between. Germline V CDR1 and CDR2: MGHDK, SYGVNS. DNA for the CDR3: TGTGCCAGCAGTGCCATCGCTGGGGCCAACGTCCTGACTTTC. Translating gives CASSAIAGANVLTF.

The V call is TRBV6-6, the J call TRBJ2-7, with 8 bases identical to TRBD1. Germline V gene sequence: CDR1 MNHNY, CDR2 SVGAGI (reference sequence). The V segment lost 3 bases and the J segment 4 bases; nucleotides outside the gene matches: 5. The CDR3 is 14 amino acids. CDR3 sequence: CASSYSDREYEQYF. As DNA, the CDR3 is TGTGCCAGCAGTTATTCGGACAGGGAGTACGAGCAGTACTTC.

This clone was seen a single time. The chain is built from TRBV24-1 and TRBJ2-2; 9 nucleotides agree with TRBD1. The CDR3 runs to 16 residues. CDR1 is KGHDR, CDR2 SFDVKD, per germline. The V segment lost 7 bases and the J segment 6 bases; nucleotides outside the gene matches: 11. CDR3 sequence reads: CATSHHSGQGSGELFF. The CDR3 nucleotides are TGTGCCACCAGCCACCATTCGGGACAGGGTTCCGGGGAGCTGTTTTTT.

The chain is built from TRBV6-2 or TRBV6-3 and TRBJ1-4; 7 positions match TRBD1. V was pared by 6 bases and J by 11 bases, with 12 bases of the junction left unmatched. The CDR3 totals 14 residues. Germline CDR1 and CDR2: MNHEY and SVGEGT. The CDR3: CASSHQNRGAKLFF. The CDR3 DNA reads as TGTGCCAGCAGCCACCAGAACAGGGGTGCGAAACTGTTTTTT.

V is TRBV27 and J is TRBJ2-2; TRBD1 aligns across 10 bases. The CDR3 is made up of 17 amino acids. V trimming: 7 bases; J trimming: 6 bases; junction bases outside the gene matches: 14. Germline V gene lookup returns CDR1 MNHEY and CDR2 SMNVEV (reference sequence). DNA for the CDR3: TGTGCCAGCAAGGATTTGGGATCCGACAGGGGGCCCGGGGAGCTGTTTTTT. This sequence encodes CASKDLGSDRGPGELFF.

The chain joins TRBV9 to TRBJ1-3, with D tentatively TRBD1 (6 bases). The ends were cut back, 2 bases at V and 0 bases at J, with 15 bases in the middle. Germline CDR1 reads SGDLS; CDR2 reads YYNGEE. The CDR3 runs to 17 residues. CDR3 residues: CASSVGQTTLSGNTIYF. CDR3 coding DNA: TGTGCCAGCAGCGTCGGACAGACAACCCTCTCTGGAAACACCATATATTTT. The full variable domain, rest sourced from reference TRBV9 and TRBJ1-3, is DSGVTQTPKHLITATGQRVTLRCSPRSGDLSVYWYQQSLDQGLQFLIQYYNGEERAKGNILERFSAQQFPDLHSELNLSSLELGDSALYFCASSVGQTTLSGNTIYFGEGSWLTVV.

This chain uses TRBV5-5 with TRBJ1-4; 7 bases line up with TRBD1. V was pared by 3 bases and J by 0 bases, with 2 bases of the junction left unmatched. CDR3 length: 15 amino acids. The germline V gene encodes CDR1 SGHKS and CDR2 YYEKEE (reference sequence). The CDR3 protein is CASSSGTATNEKLFF. Here the CDR3 DNA reads TGTGCCAGCAGCTCGGGGACAGCAACTAATGAAAAACTGTTTTTT.

This clone appeared once. This chain uses TRBV7-2 with TRBJ1-2; D is unclear. The V gene lost 1 base and the J gene lost 0 bases, with 12 bases spanning the gap. Germline assignment: CDR1 SGHTA and CDR2 FQGNSA. The CDR3 spans 16 residues. The CDR3 reads CASSLVVTVANYGYTF. The CDR3 nucleotides are TGTGCCAGCAGCTTAGTAGTGACGGTAGCTAACTATGGCTACACCTTC.

The V and J genes are TRBV7-3 and TRBJ1-5; a possible D gene is TRBD1 (6 bases). The V and J ends lost 5 bases and 7 bases respectively, with 18 bases between them. The CDR3 covers 15 residues. Per germline, CDR1 SGHTA and CDR2 FQGTGA. CDR3 DNA: TGTGCCAGCAGCCCGATGTATACAGGGACCCAGCCCCAGCATTTT. Amino acids: CASSPMYTGTQPQHF.

This clone was seen a few times. The rearrangement joins TRBV3-1 (or the pseudogene TRBV3-2) to TRBJ1-2, with 8 bases identical to TRBD1. The CDR3 length is 15 residues. After removal of 5 bases from V and 4 bases from J, the junction contained 9 bases not matched to a gene. Germline CDR1 reads LGHDT; CDR2 reads YNNKEL (reference sequence). CDR3 sequence reads: CASSFSYGTGYGYTF. CDR3 nucleotide sequence: TGTGCCAGCAGCTTCAGTTACGGGACAGGCTATGGCTACACCTTC.

The chain recombines TRBV10-3 with TRBJ1-3, with D unresolved. The CDR3 is made up of 16 amino acids. V gave up 2 bases and J gave up 1 base, with 12 bases separating them. Per germline, CDR1 ENHRY and CDR2 SYGVKD. CDR3 DNA: TGTGCCATCAGTGAGCCTTATCATGTATCTGGAAACACCATATATTTT. Translating gives CAISEPYHVSGNTIYF.

CDR3 bases: TGCGCCAGCAGCTTGGCGGGTAGCGGGTACGCTCTCAATGAGCAGTTCTTC. Translation: CASSLAGSGYALNEQFF. The chain couples TRBV5-1 to TRBJ2-1, with TRBD2 matching 7 bases. The CDR3 consists of 17 residues. The germline V gene encodes CDR1 SGHRS and CDR2 YFSETQ. The trim removed 0 bases at V and 6 bases at J, leaving 12 bases unmatched. Supplemented by reference TRBV5-1 and TRBJ2-1, the full variable domain reads KAGVTQTPRYLIKTRGQQVTLSCSPISGHRSVSWYQQTPGQGLQFLFEYFSETQRNKGNFPGRFSGRQFSNSRSEMNVSTLELGDSALYLCASSLAGSGYALNEQFFGPGTRLTVL.

This chain links TRBV23-1 with TRBJ1-4, with 7 bases matching TRBD1. TRBV23-1 has ORF status, its function being uncertain. The V segment lost 1 base and the J segment 8 bases; nucleotides outside the gene matches: 13. The CDR3 loop spans 17 amino acids. The CDR3 protein is CASSQFRSPGQKEKLFF. The CDR3 DNA follows: TGCGCCAGCAGTCAATTCCGATCCCCGGGACAGAAAGAAAAACTGTTTTTT.

The chain has TRBV9 and TRBJ1-3; the D is unclear. V lost 4 bases to trimming and J lost 1 base, with 9 bases between them. In germline, CDR1 is SGDLS, CDR2 YYNGEE. The length of the CDR3 is 14 residues. CDR3 in DNA: TGTGCCAGCAGCCGGGAGATATCTGGAAACACCATATATTTT. Encoded protein: CASSREISGNTIYF.

This chain connects TRBV10-1 to TRBJ2-2; 7 nucleotides agree with TRBD2. Germline V lookup: CDR1 WNHNN, CDR2 SYGVQD (reference sequence). V dropped 2 bases and J dropped 5; count of bases not matched to a gene: 8. This CDR3 contains 16 residues. CDR3 sequence: CASSEAGLPLTGELFF. The CDR3 nucleotides are TGCGCCAGCAGTGAGGCGGGACTACCTTTGACCGGGGAGCTGTTTTTT.

For this clone: An end of the junction does not agree with germline; a read error may underlie this. The same CDR3 is also encoded by other DNA sequences in this sample. The rearrangement links TRBV7-9 to TRBJ2-3; no firm D call. Germline CDR1 and CDR2: SEHNR and FQNEAQ (reference sequence). This CDR3 spans 12 amino acids. Here the CDR3 reads CASSLGTDTQYF. CDR3 nucleotides: TGTGCCAGCAGTTTAGGGACAGATACGCAGTATTTT. Full variable domain (remainder filled in from reference TRBV7-9 and TRBJ2-3): DTGVSQNPRHKITKRGQNVTFRCDPISEHNRLYWYRQTLGQGPEFLTYFQNEAQLEKSRLLSDRFSAERPKGSFSTLEIQRTEQGDSAMYLCASSLGTDTQYFGPGTRLTVL.

This clone was picked up a small number of times. The chain is built from TRBV4-3 and TRBJ1-2; 7 bases are a match to TRBD1. The germline V gene encodes CDR1 LGHNA and CDR2 YSLEER. The CDR3 totals 15 residues. V dropped 2 bases and J dropped 3; count of bases not matched to a gene: 6. This CDR3 is CASSQQLRGDYGYTF. The DNA of the CDR3 is TGCGCCAGCAGCCAACAACTCAGGGGGGACTATGGCTACACCTTC.

This clone occurred a few times. The V call is TRBV5-1, the J call TRBJ2-1; no firm D call. Looked up from germline, CDR1 is SGHRS and CDR2 is YFSETQ. V gave up 4 bases and J gave up 9 bases, with 5 bases separating them. The CDR3 runs 10 residues. The chain's CDR3 is CASSDGEQFF. DNA for the CDR3: TGCGCCAGCAGCGACGGTGAGCAGTTCTTC. Full variable domain (remainder filled in from reference TRBV5-1 and TRBJ2-1): KAGVTQTPRYLIKTRGQQVTLSCSPISGHRSVSWYQQTPGQGLQFLFEYFSETQRNKGNFPGRFSGRQFSNSRSEMNVSTLELGDSALYLCASSDGEQFFGPGTRLTVL.